This T cell receptor beta chain stems from a study of lymphopenia after photon versus proton radiotherapy. The ends lost 4 bases at V and 1 base at J; junction bases unmatched: 7. Germline V gives CDR1 SGHRS, CDR2 YFSETQ. The CDR3 is 15 amino acids. Study-level points and caveats: After lymphocyte nadir, photon-treated repertoires showed oligoclonal expansion, especially CD8+ Temra.

Details on this clone: Its antigen is as yet unknown.

The protocol was immunoSEQ multiplex PCR, while the TCRdb copy is restricted to in-frame clones and leaves out a portion. The table records 50,000 or so clones, 92% of them present only once. The V gene is TRBV5-1, the J gene TRBJ1-2, with TRBD1 identical over 7 bases. This sequence was found in a middle-aged woman with cholangiocarcinoma. The sample consisted of peripheral blood, taken from a patient treated with photon-based radiotherapy. CDR3 amino acids: CASSPRQGVNYGYTF. The CDR3, as DNA: TGCGCCAGCAGCCCACGACAGGGTGTTAACTATGGCTACACCTTC.